Listed below are T cell receptor beta chains from one sample, sequenced in a study of blood T cells in healthy people across ages. Via MiXCR, TCRdb re-called the 5' RACE reads, giving one row per CDR3 protein. The sample has hundreds of thousands of distinct CDR3 sequences; 20% to 30% are singletons. This sample also belongs to another study, concerning T cells of mothers and their children.

The specimen sequenced was blood. These receptors all come from a boy aged 5-17 years in good health. CDR3s include the opening cysteine and the closing phenylalanine or tryptophan. The D gene is left open where the match is weak. Size values are once, few and many counts, or a class for expanded clones, and some rows have none.

>TRBJ1-6|TRBV7-6|once|.
TGTGCCAGCAGCTTACAAGAGAATTCACCCCTCCACTTT
CASSLQENSPLHF
>TRBJ2-3|TRBV25-1|few|TRBD1
TGTGCCAGCGAAACGACAGGGCGCACGCAGTATTTT
CASETTGRTQYF
>TRBJ1-1|TRBV29-1|few|TRBD1
TGCAGCGGACGACAGGGATACACTGAAGCTTTCTTT
CSGRQGYTEAFF
>TRBJ2-1|TRBV2|few|TRBD2
TGTGCCAGCAGTCGAAGGGGACCAGCGGGGGGGCCTTACTACAATGAGCAGTTCTTC
CASSRRGPAGGPYYNEQFF
>TRBJ2-6|TRBV6-6|.|.
TGTGCCAGCAGTGCTGGGGCCAACGTCCTGACTTTC
CASSAGANVLTF
>TRBJ2-7|TRBV5-1|.|.
TGCGCCAGCAGCCCGGGGGGAGACAGGGGCGAGCAGTACTTC
CASSPGGDRGEQYF
>TRBJ2-5|TRBV12-3/TRBV12-4|few|.
TGTGCCAGCAGTTTAGACAGACTAGCCCAGTACTTC
CASSLDRLAQYF
>TRBJ1-2|TRBV4-2|.|.
TGTGCCAGCAGCCAAGAGCAACAGACTAACTATGGCTACACCTTC
CASSQEQQTNYGYTF
>TRBJ2-7|TRBV10-3|many|TRBD1
TGTGCCTCCACACGGACAGGGGGCGAGCAGTACTTC
CASTRTGGEQYF
>TRBJ1-3|TRBV7-9|.|.
TGTGCCAGCAGCTTCGGACGGGACTCTGGAAACACCATATATTTT
CASSFGRDSGNTIYF
>TRBJ2-1|TRBV12-3/TRBV12-4|.|TRBD2
TGTGCCAGCAGTTCGACTAGCGGGGGGATTTACAATGAGCAGTTCTTC
CASSSTSGGIYNEQFF
>TRBJ2-5|TRBV7-2|.|TRBD1
TGTGCCAGCAGCTCTCGTTGGACAGGGGGCCAAGAGACCCAGTACTTC
CASSSRWTGGQETQYF
>TRBJ1-2|TRBV29-1|.|.
TGCAGCGTTGAGTGGGGACTTTATGGCTACACCTTC
CSVEWGLYGYTF
>TRBJ2-5|TRBV18|.|.
TGTGCCAGCTCAAACGCCCCATCCCCAGAGACCCAGTACTTC
CASSNAPSPETQYF
>TRBJ2-4|TRBV3-1|.|TRBD1
TGTGCCAGCAGCCACTTCGACAGGGGAGTCGCCTACTTC
CASSHFDRGVAYF
>TRBJ2-2|TRBV5-1|few|.
TGCGCCAGCAGCCCAGGGCAGACGCCGAACACCGGGGAGCTGTTTTTT
CASSPGQTPNTGELFF
>TRBJ2-7|TRBV27|.|.
TGTGCCAGCAGTTTAGTGGGGGCGCGCTACGAGCAGTACTTC
CASSLVGARYEQYF
>TRBJ2-7|TRBV4-2|few|.
TGTGCCGGCAGCCAAGATTTGGGGGCTCACTACGAGCAGTACTTC
CAGSQDLGAHYEQYF
>TRBJ2-1|TRBV6-1|.|TRBD1
TGTGCCAGCAGGCAGACCTCTCCAGGGGGTTCGACGAGGGAGCAGTTCTTC
CASRQTSPGGSTREQFF
>TRBJ2-2|TRBV5-1|.|.
TGCGCCAGCAGCCCTATCGGGGTGAACACCGGGGAGCTGTTTTTT
CASSPIGVNTGELFF
>TRBJ2-7|TRBV18|few|.
TGTGCCAGCTCACCACAGACGACGGAAGAGCAGTACTTC
CASSPQTTEEQYF
>TRBJ2-3|TRBV5-1|.|.
TGCGCCAGCAGCTTGACGTACGCAGATACGCAGTATTTT
CASSLTYADTQYF
>TRBJ2-6|TRBV7-9|once|.
TGTGCCAGCAGCTTATATCGGGGAGGTCCTTCTGGGGCCAACGTCCTGACTTTC
CASSLYRGGPSGANVLTF
>TRBJ2-1|TRBV4-3|.|.
TGCGCCAGCAGCCAAGGTAACGACCGATACAATGAGCAGTTCTTC
CASSQGNDRYNEQFF
>TRBJ2-7|TRBV20-1|few|.
TGCAGTGCTAGAGTGCCGTTGGGGGCCCGGTTGGACGAGCGGTACTTC
CSARVPLGARLDERYF
>TRBJ2-5|TRBV20-1|.|.
TGCAGTGCTGTCGAAAACACCAGGTACCAAGAGACCCAGTACTTC
CSAVENTRYQETQYF